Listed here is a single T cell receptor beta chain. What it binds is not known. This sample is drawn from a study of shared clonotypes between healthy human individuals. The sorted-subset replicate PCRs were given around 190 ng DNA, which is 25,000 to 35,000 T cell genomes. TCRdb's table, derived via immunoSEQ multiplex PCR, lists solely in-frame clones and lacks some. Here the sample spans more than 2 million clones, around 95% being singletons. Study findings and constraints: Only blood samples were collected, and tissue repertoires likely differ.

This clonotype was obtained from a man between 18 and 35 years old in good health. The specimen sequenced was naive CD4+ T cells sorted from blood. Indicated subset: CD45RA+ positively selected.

The CDR3 loop reads CASSNGEMNTEAFF. The CDR3 DNA follows: TGTGCCAGCAGCAATGGGGAAATGAACACTGAAGCTTTCTTT. The chain links TRBV21-1 to TRBJ1-1. TRBV21-1 is reported as a pseudogene. This CDR3 contains 14 residues.